The 14 T cell receptor beta chains below were found in one sample sequenced in a study of cytomegalovirus exposure and HLA in healthy donors. A multiplex PCR was run with 60 Vbeta primers and 13 Jbeta primers. Generated by immunoSEQ multiplex PCR, the TCRdb table keeps only in-frame clones and is missing some. The sample has approximately 140,000 clones, 79% seen once. Sequencing was done on a sample of PBMCs. All receptors derive from a man between 45 and 60 years old in good health and CMV-seropositive.

The V gene is TRBV29-1, the J gene TRBJ2-3; 10 nucleotides agree with TRBD2. The germline V gene has CDR1 SQVTM and CDR2 ANQGSEA. This CDR3 spans 15 amino acids. Trimming took 6 bases from V and 8 from J; bases not matched to a gene: 14. CDR3 DNA: TGCAGCGTCCGTGCGGGGCTAGCGGGAGTAGTTACGCAGTATTTT. It yields the protein CSVRAGLAGVVTQYF.

The genes are TRBV19 and TRBJ2-7; 9 positions match TRBD1. V gave up 6 bases and J gave up 2 bases; unmatched junction bases: 8. The germline CDR1 and CDR2 sequences are LNHDA and SQIVND (reference sequence). This CDR3 comprises 15 residues. CDR3 in amino acids: CASRSGTGIPYEQYF. The CDR3 bases are TGTGCCAGTAGGTCCGGGACAGGGATCCCCTACGAGCAGTACTTC.

The chain has TRBV9 and TRBJ2-1; the match to TRBD2 covers 10 bases. CDR1 is SGDLS and CDR2 is YYNGEE in the germline V gene. Unmatched junction bases numbered 11, after V lost 3 bases and J lost 8 bases. The CDR3 consists of 16 residues. CDR3 bases: TGTGCCAGCAGCGCTTTAGCGGGAGGCCGTGGGGATGAGCAGTTCTTC. Translation gives CASSALAGGRGDEQFF.

The V and J genes are TRBV4-2 and TRBJ1-2; 7 bases are shared with TRBD1. V dropped 1 base and J dropped 3; count of bases not matched to a gene: 11. This CDR3 has 17 amino acids. The germline V gene has CDR1 LGHNA and CDR2 YNFKEQ. In nucleotides, the CDR3 is TGTGCCAGCAGCCAAGTCCAGGGGGGAATCAATGACTATGGCTACACCTTC. Translation gives CASSQVQGGINDYGYTF.

This clone was counted once. The chain is built from TRBV27 and TRBJ2-4; 16 nucleotides align to TRBD2. The V segment lost 5 bases and the J segment 3 bases; nucleotides outside the gene matches: 13. CDR1 and CDR2 from the germline V gene are MNHEY and SMNVEV (reference sequence). The CDR3 runs to 20 residues. CDR3 residues: CASSLRPGLAGGPDKNIQYF. CDR3 nucleotides: TGTGCCAGCAGTCTCAGGCCGGGACTAGCGGGAGGGCCCGACAAAAACATTCAGTACTTC.

This sequence joins TRBV6-5 and TRBJ1-1; maybe TRBD1 (5 bases). Germline V gene data show CDR1 as MNHEY and CDR2 as SVGAGI. V was clipped by 7 bases and J by 1 base, with 16 bases between them. The CDR3 totals 15 residues. DNA of the CDR3: TGTGCCAGCAACCCTGGGGCCAACAAGAACACTGAAGCTTTCTTT. It is translated as CASNPGANKNTEAFF.

The V call is TRBV25-1, the J call TRBJ1-2, with TRBD1 identical over 7 bases. V shed 2 bases, J shed 5 bases, and the junction held 14 bases outside the gene matches. The CDR3 is 17 residues long. Germline CDR1 MGHDK, CDR2 SYGVNS. The CDR3 sequence is CASSENGRDRVRYGYTF. CDR3 DNA: TGTGCCAGCAGTGAAAACGGACGAGACAGGGTTCGGTATGGCTACACCTTC.

The rearrangement links TRBV18 to TRBJ1-4; 9 positions agree with TRBD1. Germline V CDR1 and CDR2: KGHSH, LQKENI. The CDR3 is 14 residues long. The ends lost 4 bases at V and 9 bases at J; junction bases unmatched: 6. The chain's CDR3 is CASSRDRVNKKLFF. The CDR3, as DNA: TGTGCCAGCTCACGGGACAGGGTGAATAAAAAACTGTTTTTT.

The chain recombines TRBV6-1 with TRBJ2-7, with D perhaps TRBD1 (5 bases). Per the germline V gene, CDR1 is MNHNS and CDR2 is SASEGT. V was pared by 7 bases and J by 0 bases, with 16 bases between. This CDR3 has 15 residues. CDR3 in DNA: TGTGCCAGCACTGGGGCCAGGCTCACCTCCTACGAGCAGTACTTC. Protein: CASTGARLTSYEQYF.

This chain joins TRBV27 and TRBJ1-2, with 7 bases identical to TRBD1. V was pared by 6 bases and J by 6 bases, with 7 bases of the junction left unmatched. This CDR3 contains 13 residues. From germline, CDR1 is MNHEY and CDR2 SMNVEV (reference sequence). In DNA, the CDR3 is TGTGCCAGCAGGGAGGGACAGTGGAATGGCTACACCTTC. Amino acids: CASREGQWNGYTF.

The V call is TRBV10-3, the J call TRBJ2-1, with 8 nucleotides matching TRBD2. The ends lost 8 bases at V and 9 bases at J; junction bases unmatched: 15. Per germline, CDR1 ENHRY and CDR2 SYGVKD. This CDR3 comprises 15 residues. The CDR3 spells CAIGTPGLVSPEQFF. The CDR3 DNA sequence: TGTGCCATCGGCACGCCGGGACTAGTTTCTCCTGAGCAGTTCTTC.

This clone showed up just a few times. The chain employs TRBV29-1 and TRBJ2-6, with 10 positions matching TRBD2. There are 16 residues in the CDR3. The ends lost 5 bases at V and 2 bases at J; junction bases unmatched: 6. Germline V gene lookup returns CDR1 SQVTM and CDR2 ANQGSEA. The CDR3 reads CSVSGLAETGANVLTF. CDR3 DNA sequence: TGCAGCGTTTCCGGACTAGCGGAGACTGGGGCCAACGTCCTGACTTTC.

The chain carries TRBV5-5 and TRBJ1-2; a weak D match, TRBD1 (5 bases). V was trimmed by 0 bases and J by 4 bases, leaving 16 bases between them. There are 16 residues in the CDR3. The germline V gene encodes CDR1 SGHKS and CDR2 YYEKEE (reference sequence). CDR3 in DNA: TGTGCCAGCAGCTTGGGTATCGACAGCATGGCCTATGGCTACACCTTC. Translated, it gives CASSLGIDSMAYGYTF.

This rearrangement joins TRBV10-3 to TRBJ2-7; TRBD2 agrees at 9 bases. The V gene's germline CDR1 is ENHRY and CDR2 SYGVKD. Germline trimming cut 0 bases from V and 2 bases from J; bases unmatched to any gene: 5. The CDR3 covers 16 residues. The CDR3 bases are TGTGCCATCAGTGAGTCGGGTTTAGCGGGGGCCTACGAGCAGTACTTC. Translated, it gives CAISESGLAGAYEQYF.